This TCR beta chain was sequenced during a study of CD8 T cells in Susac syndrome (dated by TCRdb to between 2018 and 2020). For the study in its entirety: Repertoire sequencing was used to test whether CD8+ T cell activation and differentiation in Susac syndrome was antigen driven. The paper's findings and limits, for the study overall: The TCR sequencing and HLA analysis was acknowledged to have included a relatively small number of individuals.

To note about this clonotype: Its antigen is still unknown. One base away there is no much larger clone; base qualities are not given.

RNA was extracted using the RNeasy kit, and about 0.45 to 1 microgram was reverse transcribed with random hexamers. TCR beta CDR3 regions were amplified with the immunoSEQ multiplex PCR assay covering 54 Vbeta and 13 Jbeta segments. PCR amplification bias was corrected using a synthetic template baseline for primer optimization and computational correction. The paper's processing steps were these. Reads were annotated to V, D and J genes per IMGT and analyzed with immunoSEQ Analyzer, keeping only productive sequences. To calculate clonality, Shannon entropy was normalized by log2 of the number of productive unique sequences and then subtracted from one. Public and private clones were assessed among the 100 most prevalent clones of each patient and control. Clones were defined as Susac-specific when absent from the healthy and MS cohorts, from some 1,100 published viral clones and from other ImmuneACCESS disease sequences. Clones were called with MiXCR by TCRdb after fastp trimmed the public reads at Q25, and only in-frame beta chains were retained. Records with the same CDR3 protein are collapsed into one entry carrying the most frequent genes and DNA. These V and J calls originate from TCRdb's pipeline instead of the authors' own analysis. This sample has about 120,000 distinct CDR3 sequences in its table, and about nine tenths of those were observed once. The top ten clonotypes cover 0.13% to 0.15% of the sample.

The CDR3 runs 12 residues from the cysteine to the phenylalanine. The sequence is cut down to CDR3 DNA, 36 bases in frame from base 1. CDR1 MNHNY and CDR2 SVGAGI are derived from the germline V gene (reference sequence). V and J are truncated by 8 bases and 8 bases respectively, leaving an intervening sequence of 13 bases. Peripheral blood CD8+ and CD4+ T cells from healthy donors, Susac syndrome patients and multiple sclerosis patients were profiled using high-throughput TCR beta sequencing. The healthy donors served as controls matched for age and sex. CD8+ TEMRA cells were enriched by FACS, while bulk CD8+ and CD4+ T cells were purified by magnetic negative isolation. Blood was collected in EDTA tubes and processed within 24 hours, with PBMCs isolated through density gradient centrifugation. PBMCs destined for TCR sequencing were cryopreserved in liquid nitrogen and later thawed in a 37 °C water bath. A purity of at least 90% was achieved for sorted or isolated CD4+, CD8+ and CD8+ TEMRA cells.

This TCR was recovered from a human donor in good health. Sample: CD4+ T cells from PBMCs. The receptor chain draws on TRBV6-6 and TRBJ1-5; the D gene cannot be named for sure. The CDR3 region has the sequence CASRGSGEPQHF. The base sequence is TGTGCCAGCCGCGGGAGTGGGGAGCCCCAGCATTTT.